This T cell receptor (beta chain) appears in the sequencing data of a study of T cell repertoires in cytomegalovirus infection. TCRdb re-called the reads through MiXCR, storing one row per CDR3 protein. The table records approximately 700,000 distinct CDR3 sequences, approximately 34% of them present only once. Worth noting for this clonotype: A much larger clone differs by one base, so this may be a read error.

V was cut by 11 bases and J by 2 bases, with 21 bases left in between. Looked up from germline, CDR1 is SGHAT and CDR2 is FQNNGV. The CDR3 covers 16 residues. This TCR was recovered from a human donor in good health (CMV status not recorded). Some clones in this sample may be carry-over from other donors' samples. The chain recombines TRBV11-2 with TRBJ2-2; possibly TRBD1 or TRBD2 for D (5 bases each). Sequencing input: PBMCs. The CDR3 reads CACTPPPRDNTGELFF. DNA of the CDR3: TGTGCCTGCACCCCGCCCCCCCGGGACAACACCGGGGAGCTGTTTTTT.